These T cell receptor beta chains were read from a single sample in a study of blood T cell repertoires in COVID-19. The repertoire was sequenced with immunoSEQ multiplex PCR; TCRdb's copy has only in-frame clones and lacks some. The table lists over 25,000 clones, approximately 80% of them singletons. Sequencing was carried out using peripheral blood. The receptors come from an elderly man with acute or convalescent COVID-19. Each CDR3 is given with its conserved first and last residue. The D gene is left open where the match is weak. Clone sizes are given selectively: once, few, many, or a class where the clone is expanded.

V,J,size,D,CDR3,DNA
TRBV6-6,TRBJ1-1,-,-,CAVHPPGDAGEGAFF,TGTGCCGTTCATCCCCCGGGGGACGCTGGGGAGGGAGCTTTCTTT
TRBV14,TRBJ2-2,-,-,CASSQETSTGELFF,TGTGCCAGCAGCCAAGAGACTAGTACCGGGGAGCTGTTTTTT
TRBV19,TRBJ1-2,few,TRBD1,CASSIGTGNYGYTF,TGTGCCAGTAGTATCGGGACAGGGAACTATGGCTACACCTTC
TRBV6-1,TRBJ2-3,-,-,CASSEGGGTQYF,TGTGCCAGCAGTGAAGGGGGCGGAACGCAGTATTTT
TRBV10-3,TRBJ2-7,-,-,CAIGTTTYEQYF,TGTGCCATCGGGACAACCACCTACGAGCAGTACTTC
TRBV6-2/TRBV6-3,TRBJ2-5,-,TRBD1,CASSFLTGGGETQYF,TGTGCCAGCAGTTTCTTAACAGGGGGCGGGGAGACCCAGTACTTC
TRBV7-9,TRBJ2-2,-,-,CASSPTKGGGGELFF,TGTGCCAGCAGCCCTACGAAAGGGGGTGGCGGGGAGCTGTTTTTT
TRBV12-2,TRBJ1-2,-,-,CASRLERPDHSRLLYGYTF,TGTGCAAGTCGCTTAGAACGGCCAGACCACAGCCGACTACTCTATGGCTACACCTTC
TRBV7-2,TRBJ2-4,-,TRBD2,CASSRVAGEDIQYF,TGTGCCAGCAGTCGGGTAGCGGGGGAGGACATTCAGTACTTC
TRBV19,TRBJ1-6,-,-,CASSPKTVVNSPLHF,TGTGCCAGTAGCCCCAAGACAGTGGTAAATTCACCCCTCCACTTT
TRBV29-1,TRBJ1-1,-,-,CSVGARTEAFF,TGCAGCGTGGGGGCACGCACTGAAGCTTTCTTT
TRBV6-1,TRBJ2-2,-,TRBD1,CASSDGTGRIGELFF,TGTGCCAGCAGTGACGGGACAGGGAGGATCGGGGAGCTGTTTTTT
TRBV12-3/TRBV12-4,TRBJ1-2,-,-,CASSFWEGYTF,TGTGCCAGCAGTTTCTGGGAGGGCTACACCTTC
TRBV1,TRBJ2-7,-,-,CTSSPLDAGLSFSYEQYF,TGCACCAGCAGCCCCTTAGACGCGGGACTAAGTTTTTCCTACGAGCAGTACTTC
TRBV6-4,TRBJ2-7,few,TRBD2,CASSDRTSGGKQYF,TGTGCCAGCAGCGACCGGACTAGCGGGGGTAAGCAGTACTTC
TRBV5-4,TRBJ2-5,once,TRBD2,CASSSGLAGYQETQYF,TGTGCCAGCAGCTCGGGACTAGCGGGGTACCAAGAGACCCAGTACTTC
TRBV10-2,TRBJ1-2,-,TRBD1,CASSDQKQGIYGYTF,TGCGCCAGCAGTGACCAAAAACAGGGGATCTATGGCTACACCTTC
TRBV3-1/TRBV3-2,TRBJ1-2,-,TRBD1,CASSITASDRGRETF,TGTGCCAGCAGTATTACCGCATCGGACAGGGGACGGGAAACCTTC
TRBV6-4,TRBJ1-3,-,-,CASSGRRGLSGNTIYF,TGTGCCAGCAGTGGTCGCAGGGGTCTCTCTGGAAACACCATATATTTT
TRBV9,TRBJ2-5,-,TRBD2,CASSKRGGHETQYF,TGTGCCAGCAGTAAGCGGGGGGGCCATGAGACCCAGTACTTC
TRBV11-1,TRBJ2-5,few,TRBD2,CASSGAYSGGKETQYF,TGTGCCAGCAGCGGAGCCTATAGCGGGGGGAAAGAGACCCAGTACTTC
TRBV30,TRBJ2-2,-,-,CAWSVVGLSTGELFF,TGTGCCTGGAGTGTAGTTGGGCTTAGCACCGGGGAGCTGTTTTTT
TRBV6-5,TRBJ1-1,once,-,CASRPGGHTEAFF,TGTGCCAGCCGCCCGGGAGGGCACACTGAAGCTTTCTTT
TRBV5-8,TRBJ1-4,-,-,CASSPPRRETYEKLFF,TGTGCCAGCAGCCCGCCGCGCAGGGAAACTTATGAAAAACTGTTTTTT
TRBV6-1,TRBJ1-2,few,-,CASSDTIRQENYGYTF,TGTGCCAGCAGTGATACCATTAGACAGGAAAACTATGGCTACACCTTC
TRBV4-2,TRBJ2-7,few,TRBD2,CASSQTSGGASYEQYF,TGTGCCAGCAGCCAGACTAGCGGGGGGGCCTCCTACGAGCAGTACTTC
TRBV5-6,TRBJ1-1,-,TRBD1,CASSRQGAEAFF,TGTGCCAGCAGTAGACAGGGCGCTGAAGCTTTCTTT
TRBV27,TRBJ2-5,-,-,CAISTLDSWETQYF,TGTGCCATCTCTACCCTTGACAGCTGGGAGACCCAGTACTTC
TRBV5-1,TRBJ2-3,-,TRBD1,CASSRDRGTDTQYF,TGCGCCAGCAGCAGGGACAGGGGAACAGATACGCAGTATTTT
TRBV12-3/TRBV12-4,TRBJ1-2,-,-,CASSRPLYGYTF,TGTGCCAGCAGCCGTCCCCTCTATGGCTACACCTTC
TRBV7-9,TRBJ2-1,once,TRBD2,CASSLVSGGADEQFF,TGTGCCAGCAGCTTAGTTAGCGGGGGAGCGGATGAGCAGTTCTTC
TRBV13,TRBJ2-3,-,-,CASSRNSGGTDTQYF,TGTGCCAGCAGCCGCAACAGTGGTGGCACAGATACGCAGTATTTT
TRBV7-8,TRBJ1-2,-,-,CASSLNAGGYGYTF,TGTGCCAGCAGCTTAAATGCGGGAGGCTATGGCTACACCTTC
TRBV19,TRBJ1-2,-,TRBD1,CASSPRRGHGYTF,TGTGCCAGTAGTCCCCGCAGGGGGCATGGCTACACCTTC
TRBV4-2,TRBJ2-2,-,-,CASSQEKRVTGELFF,TGTGCCAGCAGCCAAGAGAAGCGCGTCACCGGGGAGCTGTTTTTT
TRBV7-2,TRBJ1-5,-,TRBD1,CASSLAGQIDQPQHF,TGTGCCAGCAGCTTAGCGGGACAGATTGATCAGCCCCAGCATTTT
TRBV4-1,TRBJ2-1,-,TRBD2,CASSQGELGSGDYVF,TGCGCCAGCAGCCAAGGCGAGTTGGGTAGCGGGGACTACGTCTTC
TRBV10-2,TRBJ2-3,-,TRBD2,CASSSGTSGTDTQYF,TGCGCCAGCAGTTCCGGGACTAGCGGCACAGATACGCAGTATTTT
TRBV6-5,TRBJ2-7,-,TRBD1,CASRLGGQGARGEQYF,TGTGCCAGCCGTTTGGGGGGACAGGGGGCACGAGGCGAGCAGTACTTC
TRBV6-5,TRBJ2-5,few,TRBD1,CASSRDRGGETQYF,TGTGCCAGCAGCCGCGACAGGGGGGGAGAGACCCAGTACTTC
TRBV11-2,TRBJ2-3,-,TRBD2,CASSLGFVAGGITDTQYF,TGTGCCAGCAGCTTAGGATTCGTGGCGGGGGGGATCACAGATACGCAGTATTTT
TRBV7-3,TRBJ2-3,-,-,CASSSEEDTQYF,TGTGCCAGCAGCTCCGAGGAAGATACGCAGTATTTT
TRBV19,TRBJ1-6,-,TRBD1,CASRAGTGSSYNSPLHF,TGTGCCAGTAGGGCCGGGACAGGGAGCTCCTATAATTCACCCCTCCACTTT
TRBV4-1,TRBJ2-7,once,TRBD1,CASSQEGTGVAYEQYF,TGCGCCAGCAGCCAAGAGGGGACAGGGGTCGCCTACGAGCAGTACTTC
TRBV6-5,TRBJ1-1,-,-,CASSYSDRRTEAFF,TGTGCCAGCAGTTACTCGGATCGGAGGACTGAAGCTTTCTTT
TRBV5-5,TRBJ2-3,-,TRBD2,CASSLTSGGAPDTQYF,TGTGCCAGCAGCTTGACTAGCGGGGGAGCCCCAGATACGCAGTATTTT
TRBV6-5,TRBJ2-5,once,-,CASSYSTGGGQETQYF,TGTGCCAGCAGTTACTCAACCGGGGGTGGGCAAGAGACCCAGTACTTC
TRBV27,TRBJ2-6,-,TRBD2,CASSPRGVAAGANVLTF,TGTGCCAGCAGTCCCCGGGGGGTAGCGGCTGGGGCCAACGTCCTGACTTTC
TRBV19,TRBJ2-7,-,-,CASSTSGYEQYF,TGTGCCAGTAGTACTTCAGGCTACGAGCAGTACTTC
TRBV27,TRBJ2-3,-,TRBD2,CAHPPGLASEDTQYF,TGTGCCCACCCCCCGGGACTAGCATCGGAGGATACGCAGTATTTT